Reported below is one TCR beta chain. The source of the sample is a study of blood T cell repertoires in COVID-19. CDR1 is MDHEN, CDR2 SYDVKM, per germline. This CDR3 contains 17 residues. V lost 6 bases and J lost 0; bases outside the gene matches: 6. This table comes from immunoSEQ multiplex PCR, and its TCRdb copy is limited to in-frame clones, with some not included. The sample has a few hundred thousand clones, approximately 84% seen once. This sequence joins TRBV28 and TRBJ2-6; 9 nucleotides agree with TRBD2. The sample consisted of PBMCs or T cells enriched from blood (not recorded which). The TCR comes from a woman aged 25 to 39 who had recovered from COVID-19. The CDR3 sequence is CASRIAGGLSGANVLTF. The CDR3 nucleotides read TGTGCCAGCAGAATTGCGGGAGGGCTCTCTGGGGCCAACGTCCTGACTTTC.